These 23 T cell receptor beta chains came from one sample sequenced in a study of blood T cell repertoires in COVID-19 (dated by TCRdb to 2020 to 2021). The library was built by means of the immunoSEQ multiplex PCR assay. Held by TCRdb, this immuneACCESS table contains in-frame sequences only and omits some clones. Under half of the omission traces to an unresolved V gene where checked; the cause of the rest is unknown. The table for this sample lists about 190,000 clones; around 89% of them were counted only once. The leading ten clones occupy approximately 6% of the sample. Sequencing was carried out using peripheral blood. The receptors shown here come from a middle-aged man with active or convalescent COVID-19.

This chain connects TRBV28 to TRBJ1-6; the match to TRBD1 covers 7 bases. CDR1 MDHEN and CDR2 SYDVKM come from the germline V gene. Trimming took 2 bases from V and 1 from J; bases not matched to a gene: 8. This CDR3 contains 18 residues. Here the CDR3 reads CASSLPTGALSYNSPLHF. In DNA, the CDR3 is TGTGCCAGCAGTTTACCTACAGGGGCGCTTTCCTATAATTCACCCCTCCACTTT.

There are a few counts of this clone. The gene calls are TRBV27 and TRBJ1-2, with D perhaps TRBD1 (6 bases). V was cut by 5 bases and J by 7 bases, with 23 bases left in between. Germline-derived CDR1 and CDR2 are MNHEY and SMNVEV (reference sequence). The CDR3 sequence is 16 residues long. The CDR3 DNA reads TGTGCCAGCAGTAGAAACCAGGGGAGAGGCTCGGTTGGCTACACCTTC. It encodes CASSRNQGRGSVGYTF.

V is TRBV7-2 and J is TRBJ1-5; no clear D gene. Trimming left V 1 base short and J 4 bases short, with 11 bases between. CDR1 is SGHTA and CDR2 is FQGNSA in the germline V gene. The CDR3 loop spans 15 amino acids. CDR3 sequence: CASSLVGQDNQPQHF. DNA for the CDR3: TGTGCCAGCAGCTTAGTCGGTCAGGATAATCAGCCCCAGCATTTT.

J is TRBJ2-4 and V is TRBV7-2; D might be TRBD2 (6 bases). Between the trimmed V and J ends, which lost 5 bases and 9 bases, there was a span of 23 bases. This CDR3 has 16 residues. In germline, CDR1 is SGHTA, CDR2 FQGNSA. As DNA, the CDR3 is TGTGCCAGCAGCCCAGAAAACCGGGTCATGGGAGGCATTCAGTACTTC. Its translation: CASSPENRVMGGIQYF. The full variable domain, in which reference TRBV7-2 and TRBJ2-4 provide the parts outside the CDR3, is GAGVSQSPSNKVTEKGKDVELRCDPISGHTALYWYRQSLGQGLEFLIYFQGNSAPDKSGLPSDRFSAERTGGSVSTLTIQRTQQEDSAVYLCASSPENRVMGGIQYFGAGTRLSVL.

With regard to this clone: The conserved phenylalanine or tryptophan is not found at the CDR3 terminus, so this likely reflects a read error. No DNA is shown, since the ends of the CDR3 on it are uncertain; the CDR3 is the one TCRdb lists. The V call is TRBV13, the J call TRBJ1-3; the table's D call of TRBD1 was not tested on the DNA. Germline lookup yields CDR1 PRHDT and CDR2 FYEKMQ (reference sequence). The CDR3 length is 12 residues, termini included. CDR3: CASSLGDGRTAA.

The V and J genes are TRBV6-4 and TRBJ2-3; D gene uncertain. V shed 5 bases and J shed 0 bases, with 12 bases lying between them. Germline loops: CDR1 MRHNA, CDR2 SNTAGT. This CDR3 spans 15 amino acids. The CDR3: CASSSVSPSTDTQYF. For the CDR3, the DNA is TGTGCCAGCAGTTCTGTCTCTCCTAGCACAGATACGCAGTATTTT.

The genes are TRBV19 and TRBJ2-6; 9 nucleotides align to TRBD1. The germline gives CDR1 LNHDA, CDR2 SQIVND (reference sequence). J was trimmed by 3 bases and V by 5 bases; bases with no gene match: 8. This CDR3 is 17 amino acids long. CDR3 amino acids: CASSARTGDSGANVLTF. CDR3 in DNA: TGTGCCAGTAGTGCACGGACAGGGGATAGTGGGGCCAACGTCCTGACTTTC.

In DNA, the CDR3 is TGTGCCAGTAGTGCCATTGGGGGGACAGGGGGTTCTAGCAATCAGCCCCAGCATTTT. Its translation is CASSAIGGTGGSSNQPQHF. The chain recombines TRBV19 with TRBJ1-5; the match to TRBD1 covers 11 bases. Germline values: CDR1 LNHDA, CDR2 SQIVND (reference sequence). J lost 0 bases, V lost 5 bases, and 12 bases had no gene match. The length of the CDR3 is 19 residues. The whole variable domain, remainder taken from reference TRBV19 and TRBJ1-5, is DGGITQSPKYLFRKEGQNVTLSCEQNLNHDAMYWYRQDPGQGLRLIYYSQIVNDFQKGDIAEGYSVSREKKESFPLTVTSAQKNPTAFYLCASSAIGGTGGSSNQPQHFGDGTRLSIL.

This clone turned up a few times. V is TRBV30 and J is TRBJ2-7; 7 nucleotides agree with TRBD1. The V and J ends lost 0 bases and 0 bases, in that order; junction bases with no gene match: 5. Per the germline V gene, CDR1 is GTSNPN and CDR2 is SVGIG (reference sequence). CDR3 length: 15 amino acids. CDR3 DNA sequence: TGTGCCTGGAGTGTACACGGGACAGTCTCCTACGAGCAGTACTTC. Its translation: CAWSVHGTVSYEQYF.

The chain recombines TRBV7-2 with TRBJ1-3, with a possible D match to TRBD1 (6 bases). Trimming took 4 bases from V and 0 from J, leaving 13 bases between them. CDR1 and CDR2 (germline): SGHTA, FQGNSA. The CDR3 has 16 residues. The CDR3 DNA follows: TGTGCCAGCAGCTACCGAACGACAGGCTCTGGAAACACCATATATTTT. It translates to CASSYRTTGSGNTIYF. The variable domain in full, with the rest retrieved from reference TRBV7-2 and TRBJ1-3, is GAGVSQSPSNKVTEKGKDVELRCDPISGHTALYWYRQSLGQGLEFLIYFQGNSAPDKSGLPSDRFSAERTGGSVSTLTIQRTQQEDSAVYLCASSYRTTGSGNTIYFGEGSWLTVV.

For the CDR3, the DNA is TGTGCCAGCAGCTTAGAGGGACAGCATTCTGAGCAGTTCTTC. Residues: CASSLEGQHSEQFF. This chain uses TRBV7-9 with TRBJ2-1, with 7 bases identical to TRBD1. Losses at the gene ends were 1 base for V and 9 bases for J; bases not matched to a gene: 6. Germline V gives CDR1 SEHNR, CDR2 FQNEAQ (reference sequence). The CDR3 has 14 amino acids.

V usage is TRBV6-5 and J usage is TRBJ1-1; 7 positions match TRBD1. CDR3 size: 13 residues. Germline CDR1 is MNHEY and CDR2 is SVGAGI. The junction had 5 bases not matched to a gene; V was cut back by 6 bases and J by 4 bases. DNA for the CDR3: TGTGCCAGCAGGACAGGGTCGACCACTGAAGCTTTCTTT. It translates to CASRTGSTTEAFF.

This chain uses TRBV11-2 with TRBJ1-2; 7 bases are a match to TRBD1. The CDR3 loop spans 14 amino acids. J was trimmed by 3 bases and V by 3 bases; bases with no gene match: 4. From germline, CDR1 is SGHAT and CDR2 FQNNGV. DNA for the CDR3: TGTGCCAGCAGCTTCTACAGGGGAGACTATGGCTACACCTTC. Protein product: CASSFYRGDYGYTF.

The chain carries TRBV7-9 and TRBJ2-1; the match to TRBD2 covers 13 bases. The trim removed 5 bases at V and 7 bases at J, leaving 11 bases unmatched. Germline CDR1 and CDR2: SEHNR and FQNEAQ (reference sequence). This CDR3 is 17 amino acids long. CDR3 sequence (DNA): TGTGCCAGCAGCCCCTGGACTAGCGGGAGATATGGGAATGAGCAGTTCTTC. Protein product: CASSPWTSGRYGNEQFF. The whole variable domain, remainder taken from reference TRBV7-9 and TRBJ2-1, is DTGVSQNPRHKITKRGQNVTFRCDPISEHNRLYWYRQTLGQGPEFLTYFQNEAQLEKSRLLSDRFSAERPKGSFSTLEIQRTEQGDSAMYLCASSPWTSGRYGNEQFFGPGTRLTVL.

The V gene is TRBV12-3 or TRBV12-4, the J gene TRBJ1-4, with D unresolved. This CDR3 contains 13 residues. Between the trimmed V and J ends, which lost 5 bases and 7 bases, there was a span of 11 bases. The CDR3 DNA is TGTGCCAGCAGTCTGAACAGTGGTGAAAAACTGTTTTTT. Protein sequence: CASSLNSGEKLFF.

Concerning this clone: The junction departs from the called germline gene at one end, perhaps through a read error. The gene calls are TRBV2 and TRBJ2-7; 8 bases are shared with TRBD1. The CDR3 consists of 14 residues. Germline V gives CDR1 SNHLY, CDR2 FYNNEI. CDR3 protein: CASSEAGGSHEQYF. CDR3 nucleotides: TGTGCCAGCAGTGAGGCAGGGGGCTCCCACGAGCAGTACTTC.

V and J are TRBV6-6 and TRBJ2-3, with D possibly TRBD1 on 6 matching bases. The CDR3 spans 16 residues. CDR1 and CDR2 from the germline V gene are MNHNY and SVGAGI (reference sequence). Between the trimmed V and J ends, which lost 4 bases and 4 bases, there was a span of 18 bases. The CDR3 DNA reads TGTGCCAGCAGTTTAGGAAGGGGGTTCGGTGCAGATACGCAGTATTTT. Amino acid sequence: CASSLGRGFGADTQYF.

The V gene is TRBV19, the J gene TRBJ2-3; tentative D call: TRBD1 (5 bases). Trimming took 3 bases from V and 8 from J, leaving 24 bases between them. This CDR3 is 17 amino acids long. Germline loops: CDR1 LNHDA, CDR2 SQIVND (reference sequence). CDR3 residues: CASSISRGSPSPVTQYF. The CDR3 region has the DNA TGTGCCAGTAGTATCAGTAGGGGCAGCCCGTCCCCTGTTACGCAGTATTTT.

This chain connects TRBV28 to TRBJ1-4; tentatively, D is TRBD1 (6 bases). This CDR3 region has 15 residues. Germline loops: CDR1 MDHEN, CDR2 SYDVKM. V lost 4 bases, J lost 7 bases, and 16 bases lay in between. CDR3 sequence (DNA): TGTGCCAGCAGTTCCCTCCCCGGGGGGCTTGAAAAACTGTTTTTT. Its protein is CASSSLPGGLEKLFF.

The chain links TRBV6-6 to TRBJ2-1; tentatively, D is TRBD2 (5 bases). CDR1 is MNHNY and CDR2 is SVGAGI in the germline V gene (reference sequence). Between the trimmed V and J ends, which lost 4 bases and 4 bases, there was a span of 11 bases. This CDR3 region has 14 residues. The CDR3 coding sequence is TGTGCCAGCAGTTCTAAAGGACTGTACAATGAGCAGTTCTTC. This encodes CASSSKGLYNEQFF.

As DNA, the CDR3 is TGTGCCAGCAGTGGGGCGAAGAAAAGCACTGAAGCTTTCTTT. Its protein product is CASSGAKKSTEAFF. The chain employs TRBV28 and TRBJ1-1, with a tentative D call TRBD1 (5 bases). Deletions cut 5 bases from V and 4 bases from J, with 14 bases between. Germline V gene data show CDR1 as MDHEN and CDR2 as SYDVKM. This CDR3 comprises 14 residues.

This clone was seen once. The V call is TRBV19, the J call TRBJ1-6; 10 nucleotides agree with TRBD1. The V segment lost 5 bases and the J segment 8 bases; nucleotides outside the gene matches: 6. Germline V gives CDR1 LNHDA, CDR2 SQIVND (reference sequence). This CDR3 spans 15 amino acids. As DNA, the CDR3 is TGTGCCAGTAGTGAAAGGACAGGGGGGTATTCACCCCTCCACTTT. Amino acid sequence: CASSERTGGYSPLHF.

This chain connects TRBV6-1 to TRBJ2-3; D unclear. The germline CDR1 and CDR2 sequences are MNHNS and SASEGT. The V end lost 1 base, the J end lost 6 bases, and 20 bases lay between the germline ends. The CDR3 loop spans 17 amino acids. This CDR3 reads CASSEVLRGAPRDTQYF. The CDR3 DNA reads TGTGCCAGCAGTGAAGTCCTGCGAGGCGCGCCCCGGGATACGCAGTATTTT.